This record concerns one TCR beta chain sequence. This sample includes further DNA sequences coding for the same CDR3. TCRdb's copy holds only in-frame clones and misses some; the assay was immunoSEQ multiplex PCR. The profile shows about 490,000 clones, about three quarters of them singletons. The data are from a study of shared clonotypes between healthy human individuals. Looking at the study overall: A couple of female and a few male donors aged 18 to 49 were enrolled.

CDR1 and CDR2 from the germline V gene are SGHAT and FQNNGV. V shed 5 bases, J shed 3 bases, and the junction held 6 bases outside the gene matches. The length of the CDR3 is 14 residues. Adult donors, all healthy and HIV-negative, had no recent acute infections or vaccinations. The study drew all its donors from Caucasian adults living in Nashville, Tennessee. The genes are TRBV11-2 and TRBJ2-7; 8 bases are a match to TRBD1. Sequences were obtained from PBMCs. The receptor's source is a woman aged 35 to 49 in good health. Some clones in this sample may be carry-over from other donors' samples. The CDR3 spells CASSLGQGLYEQYF. CDR3 bases: TGTGCCAGCAGCCTAGGACAGGGTCTCTACGAGCAGTACTTC. Filled out from reference TRBV11-2 and TRBJ2-7, the complete variable domain reads EAGVAQSPRYKIIEKRQSVAFWCNPISGHATLYWYQQILGQGPKLLIQFQNNGVVDDSQLPKDRFSAERLKGVDSTLKIQPAKLEDSAVYLCASSLGQGLYEQYFGPGTRLTVT.